Sequencing of this T cell receptor beta chain was carried out in a study of identical twins listed by TCRdb under 2016. Some background on the complete study: The study deep-sequenced TCR alpha and beta repertoires from monozygotic twins, unrelated adults of various ages and cord blood to test whether fetal clonotypes persist. Replicate twin experiments were performed at different times using different library preparation protocols to rule out contamination.

As to this clonotype: Its recognized antigen is unknown. No base quality information exists; no much larger clone differs at one position.

Only healthy Caucasian donors were included. Three pairs of female monozygotic twins, all aged about 18 to 30 years, made up the twin cohort. CD4+ and CD8+ T cell populations were isolated with positive isolation kits from Invitrogen. The library was made by 5' RACE. Sequencing instrument: Illumina HiSeq 2000. Template switching introduced a universal primer binding site; the final cDNA contained a unique molecular identifier, enabling accurate counting of TCR cDNA molecules. First-strand cDNA for TCR alpha and beta chains was synthesized from specific primers in the conserved constant-segment region. To control for contamination, every cDNA library was double barcoded, receiving both a SMART-Mk sample barcode and Illumina barcodes. TruSeq adapter sequences, together with Illumina sample barcodes, were added in two successive PCR steps. Sequencing of the TCR alpha and beta cDNA libraries was done on the Illumina HiSeq platform using custom primers. Per the source publication's procedure: MiGEC processed the raw reads to extract unique molecular identifiers, while MiXCR was used to determine the CDR3 positions. For each individual, recombination models were inferred using an EM algorithm with the repgenHMM and IGoR tools. The tcR package in R was used for shared clonotype analysis, with sharing normalized by the product of cloneset sizes. Out-of-frame nonproductive sequences were analyzed to study raw recombination free of thymic and clonal selection effects. Clones were called with MiXCR by TCRdb after fastp trimmed the public reads at Q25, and only in-frame beta chains were retained. Merged by CDR3 protein, the rows form single entries marked with the most common genes and DNA. These V and J calls derive from TCRdb rather than the authors' analysis. In all, the sample holds 510,000 or so distinct CDR3 sequences, and nearly 15% of those were seen once. The top ten clones comprise roughly 0.44% of the sample.

The investigation overall reported the following: A weaker excess of twin sharing was found in beta out-of-frame sequences because the signal-to-noise ratio was lowered by fewer shared sequences. Fewer insertions were carried by abundant cord blood beta clonotypes; a weaker similar trend was observed in young adult naive repertoires, while no such trend was observed in memory repertoires. Invariant T cells such as MAIT and iNKT could partly confound zero-insertion analyses, although diverse VJ usage argued against such confounding for most clonotypes. In monozygotic twins, out-of-frame TCR alpha sharing was systematically underestimated by recombination models, although the models agreed with sharing between unrelated individuals. Compared with coincidental sharing between unrelated individuals, out-of-frame TCR alpha sequences shared between twins showed an excess of sequences with low generation probability. Because the same donors could not be followed over many years, the conclusions depended on cross-sectional statistical analysis.

Including cysteine and phenylalanine, the CDR3 has 14 amino acids. The kept DNA is CDR3 alone, 42 bases in frame from the first base. Trimming costs V 3 bases and J 8 bases, and their ends lie 16 bases apart. These data were also filed under a second study, of yellow fever vaccine responses in identical twins. As that second paper reports: According to the authors, the vaccine-induced T cell response in identical twins seemed to be partly convergent and partly specific to each individual. In identical twins, the study followed T cell clones that responded to the vaccine with precision.

The receptor chain draws on TRBV12-3 or TRBV12-4 and TRBJ1-2; the D gene is perhaps TRBD1, on 5 matching bases. The sequencing sample was made of CD4+ T cells sorted from blood. The receptor was derived from a woman under 30 in good health. Here is the DNA: TGTGCCAGCAGTTTCGGGGGGATTGCTATGGGCTACACCTTC. Its coded protein is CASSFGGIAMGYTF.